This TCR beta chain was captured by sequencing in a study of T cells in Graves' hyperthyroidism and ophthalmopathy. Across the study: Peripheral blood was taken when the disease was first diagnosed, before any treatment began. Overall study findings and caveats: Most thyroid-expanded clonotypes above 0.001 were also found in blood.

RNA transcripts served as the template for amplifying TCR beta CDR3 regions. During a first-round RT-PCR of the TCR CDR3, the HTBI primer set was used. TCRdb passed the multiplex PCR reads through MiXCR, listing each CDR3 protein once. The sample contains around 400,000 distinct CDR3 sequences, 13% of which appear only once. Patients were aged 18 to 65, had disease duration under 2 months, and had newly diagnosed hyperthyroidism. Clinical symptoms, serum thyroxine and TRAb, thyroid ultrasound and orbital computed tomography together formed the diagnostic basis. This clonotype was seen ten or more times. Its target is unknown. This receptor was identified in a young woman with Graves' hyperthyroidism. The sequenced material came from blood.

The CDR3 coding sequence is TGTGCCAGCAGTTACTCTACTTTCGGACATTCGAACACCATATATTTT. It is translated as CASSYSTFGHSNTIYF. This chain links TRBV6-5 with TRBJ1-3; a weak D match, TRBD1 (5 bases). The germline CDR1 and CDR2 sequences are MNHEY and SVGAGI. CDR3 length: 16 residues. V lost 0 bases to trimming and J lost 7 bases, with 16 bases between them.